This T cell receptor (beta chain) was recovered during a study of T cell changes during pregnancy in multiple sclerosis. Sequencing used immunoSEQ multiplex PCR; TCRdb keeps in-frame clones, though not all of them. The profile covers about 69,000 clones, with approximately 91% appearing a single time and more than 1.3% taken by the ten largest. The sequenced sample was peripheral blood, obtained in the third trimester of pregnancy. This TCR derives from a female donor with multiple sclerosis, enrolled in a pregnancy study.

The CDR3 region has the DNA TGTGCCAGCAGCGTAAGCGGGCCCTACAATGAGCAGTTCTTC. It is translated as CASSVSGPYNEQFF. V is TRBV9 and J is TRBJ2-1; tentatively, D is TRBD2 (6 bases). V lost 1 base and J 2 bases, leaving 7 bases between the germline ends. CDR1 is SGDLS and CDR2 is YYNGEE in the germline V gene. There are 14 residues in the CDR3.